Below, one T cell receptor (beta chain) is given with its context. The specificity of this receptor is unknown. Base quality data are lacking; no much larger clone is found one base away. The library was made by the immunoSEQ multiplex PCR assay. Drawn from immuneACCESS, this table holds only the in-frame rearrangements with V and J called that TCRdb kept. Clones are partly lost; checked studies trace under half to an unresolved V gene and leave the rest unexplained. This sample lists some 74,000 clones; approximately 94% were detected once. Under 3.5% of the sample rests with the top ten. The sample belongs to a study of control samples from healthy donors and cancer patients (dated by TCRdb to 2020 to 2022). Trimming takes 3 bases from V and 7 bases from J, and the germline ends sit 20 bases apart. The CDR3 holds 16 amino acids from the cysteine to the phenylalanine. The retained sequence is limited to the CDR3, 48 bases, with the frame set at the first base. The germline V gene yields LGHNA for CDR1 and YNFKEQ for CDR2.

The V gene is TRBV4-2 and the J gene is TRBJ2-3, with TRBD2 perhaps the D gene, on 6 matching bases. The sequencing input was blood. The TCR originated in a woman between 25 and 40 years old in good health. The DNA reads TGTGCCAGCAGCCACGACCTGACTAGGAGCCATAATACGCAGTATTTT. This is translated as CASSHDLTRSHNTQYF.